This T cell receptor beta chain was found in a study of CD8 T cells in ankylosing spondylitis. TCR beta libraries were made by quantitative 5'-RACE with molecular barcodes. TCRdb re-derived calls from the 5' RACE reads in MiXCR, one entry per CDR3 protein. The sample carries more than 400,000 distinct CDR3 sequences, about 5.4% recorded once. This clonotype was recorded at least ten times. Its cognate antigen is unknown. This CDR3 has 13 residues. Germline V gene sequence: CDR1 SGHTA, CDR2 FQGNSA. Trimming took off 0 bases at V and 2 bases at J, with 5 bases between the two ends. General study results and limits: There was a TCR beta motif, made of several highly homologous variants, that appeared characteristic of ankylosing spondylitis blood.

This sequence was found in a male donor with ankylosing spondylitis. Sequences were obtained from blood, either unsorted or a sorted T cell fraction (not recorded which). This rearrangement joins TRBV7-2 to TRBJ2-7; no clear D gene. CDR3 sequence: CASSLAYPYEQYF. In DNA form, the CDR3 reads TGTGCCAGCAGCTTAGCGTACCCCTACGAGCAGTACTTC. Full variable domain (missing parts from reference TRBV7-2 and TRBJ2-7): GAGVSQSPSNKVTEKGKDVELRCDPISGHTALYWYRQSLGQGLEFLIYFQGNSAPDKSGLPSDRFSAERTGGSVSTLTIQRTQQEDSAVYLCASSLAYPYEQYFGPGTRLTVT.